These 12 T cell receptor delta chains originate from one sample sequenced in a study of gamma-delta chains in newborns, infants, children. TCRdb fed the reads to CATT. There are 4,800 or so delta-chain clones in the sample; about 38% occur only once, and more than 14% lies in the top ten. The sequencing input was blood. These receptors came from a child who received the measles vaccine.

By its share, this clone is medium-sized (0.01 to 0.1%). CDR3 DNA: TGTGCAGCAAGCTTCTACTGGGGGTCCCTACATGGGGACACCCGACAGATGTTTTTC. Protein product: CAASFYWGSLHGDTRQMFF. The chain employs TRAV29/DV5 and TRDJ3; TRDD3 matches at 8 bases. Per germline, CDR1 NSMFDY and CDR2 ISSIKDK. The CDR3 has 19 residues. Trimming cost V 1 base and J 5 bases; bases outside gene matches: 14.

In this sample, this clone is medium-sized. This sequence joins TRDV1 and TRDJ1, with D perhaps assigned TRDD2 or TRDD3 (9 bases each). V was trimmed by 4 bases and J by 5 bases, leaving 32 bases between them. The CDR3 has 20 residues. The germline V gene has CDR1 TSWWSYY and CDR2 QGS. Written as DNA, the CDR3 is TGTGCTCTTGGGGTTTTTCTACCTTCCTACGGCGGGGGATACTTAGATAAACTCATCTTT. Protein sequence: CALGVFLPSYGGGYLDKLIF.

This rearrangement joins TRDV1 to TRDJ1; tentatively, D is TRDD2 or TRDD3 (9 bases each). Germline-derived CDR1 and CDR2 are TSWWSYY and QGS. V lost 2 bases, J lost 0 bases, and 37 bases lay in between. The CDR3 runs to 24 residues. The CDR3 DNA reads TGTGCTCTTGGGGAAGGTGAAGCCTTCCTACTAGGGACTACTGGGGGACATTACACCGATAAACTCATCTTT. This codes for CALGEGEAFLLGTTGGHYTDKLIF.

The V gene is TRAV29/DV5, the J gene TRDJ3, with 8 bases matching TRDD3. The germline CDR1 and CDR2 sequences are NSMFDY and ISSIKDK. V lost 3 bases and J lost 0; bases outside the gene matches: 20. CDR3 size: 22 residues. The CDR3, as DNA: TGTGCAGCAACCCCAAACCTTCCAACTGGGGGCCGCAACTCCTGGGACACCCGACAGATGTTTTTC. This translates into CAATPNLPTGGRNSWDTRQMFF.

This chain connects TRDV1 to TRDJ1, with 9 bases identical to TRDD3. Per germline, CDR1 TSWWSYY and CDR2 QGS. Trimming took 8 bases from V and 4 from J; bases not matched to a gene: 29. The CDR3 has 21 residues. CDR3 loop: CALLPWDLPRTRTGGHDKLIF. In nucleotides, the CDR3 is TGTGCTCTTCTTCCGTGGGACCTTCCTCGAACCCGTACTGGGGGACACGATAAACTCATCTTT.

This clone came up a few times. The chain links TRDV1 to TRDJ3, with D tentatively TRDD3 (5 bases). The germline CDR1 and CDR2 sequences are TSWWSYY and QGS. Trimming left V 0 bases short and J 0 bases short, with 33 bases between. The CDR3 totals 26 residues. The DNA for the CDR3 is TGTGCTCTTGGGGAACTAGTAAGGATATCGGCCTCCGCAGGGACTGTAGGCTCCTGGGACACCCGACAGATGTTTTTC. It encodes CALGELVRISASAGTVGSWDTRQMFF.

V and J are TRDV1 and TRDJ1; 13 bases are a match to TRDD3. CDR3 size: 22 residues. V lost 0 bases and J lost 11; bases outside the gene matches: 27. Germline CDR1 TSWWSYY, CDR2 QGS. The CDR3 region is CALGELPPTPSYWGIRCGGLIF. The DNA of the CDR3 is TGTGCTCTTGGGGAACTGCCTCCGACCCCTTCCTACTGGGGGATACGCTGCGGGGGGCTCATCTTT.

This clone turned up a few times. The CDR3 coding sequence is TGTGCTCTTGGGGAACCCCCCCCTCACTGGGGGATATCATCAGCACAACTCTTCTTT. It encodes CALGEPPPHWGISSAQLFF. This sequence joins TRDV1 and TRDJ2, with 11 bases fitting TRDD3. The germline V gene has CDR1 TSWWSYY and CDR2 QGS. V dropped 1 base and J dropped 6; count of bases not matched to a gene: 13. This CDR3 region has 19 residues.

The genes are TRDV1 and TRDJ1, with TRDD3 matching 13 bases. The CDR3 length is 19 residues. The germline gives CDR1 TSWWSYY, CDR2 QGS. The trim removed 2 bases at V and 1 base at J, leaving 10 bases unmatched. The DNA for the CDR3 is TGTGCTCTTGGGGAATTCCCTTACTGGGGGATACGGGGCACCGATAAACTCATCTTT. Residues: CALGEFPYWGIRGTDKLIF.

This clone was seen only a few times. The chain employs TRDV1 and TRDJ1, with 7 bases lining up with TRDD3. This CDR3 comprises 22 residues. Unmatched junction bases numbered 26, after V lost 4 bases and J lost 0 bases. Per the germline V gene, CDR1 is TSWWSYY and CDR2 is QGS. The CDR3 DNA is TGTGCTCTTGGGGTTCGGTTTGGCTGGGGGTCTACGCAGAGGGGAGACACCGATAAACTCATCTTT. This sequence encodes CALGVRFGWGSTQRGDTDKLIF.

Regarding this clone: A junction end diverges from the germline sequence, so it may reflect a read error. The chain combines TRDV2 with TRDJ3; 12 bases align to TRDD3. There are 21 residues in the CDR3. Germline V lookup: CDR1 GEAIGNYY, CDR2 EKD. The CDR3 sequence: CACDRTATGGYSSWDIRQMFF. Here the CDR3 DNA reads TGTGCCTGTGACCGAACGGCAACTGGGGGATACAGCTCCTGGGACATCCGACAGATGTTTTTC.

The V and J genes are TRDV1 and TRDJ1; 11 positions agree with TRDD3. The ends lost 0 bases at V and 7 bases at J; junction bases unmatched: 16. CDR1 and CDR2 from the germline V gene are TSWWSYY and QGS. CDR3 size: 19 residues. CDR3: CALGELRRGGYAGNGKLIF. The CDR3 DNA follows: TGTGCTCTTGGGGAACTACGGCGTGGGGGATACGCGGGGAACGGTAAACTCATCTTT.